This record covers a single TCR beta chain. Antigen specificity is unknown. The data originate from a study of Ad26.COV2.S vaccination and SARS-CoV-2 variants. Study summary: The authors gave Ad26.COV2.S intramuscularly, either once or twice 56 days apart.

The V end was cut by 6 bases, the J end by 2 bases, with 22 bases between. Germline V gene data show CDR1 as LNHDA and CDR2 as SQIVND (reference sequence). The CDR3 covers 17 residues. Study-wide results and caveats: The placebo group had lower spike-specific TCR breadth than the vaccine recipients did. Recipients of vaccine and of placebo showed similar breadth of their non-spike TCR repertoires.

Sample treatment: about 20 received Ad26.COV2.S at low or high dose, single or two shots; about 5 received placebo; per-sample allocation not given. The samples date from day 63 after the first vaccine or placebo injection. Ad26.COV2.S expressed prefusion-stabilized spike from the original Wuhan strain. The data were produced by immunoSEQ multiplex PCR, yet TCRdb's version contains in-frame clones alone and is incomplete. Here the sample spans 290,000 or so clones, about 90% being singletons. J is TRBJ1-1 and V is TRBV19; perhaps TRBD1 as D (6 bases). The source is a person aged 18-60 years who received the Ad26.COV2.S COVID-19 vaccine or a placebo. The specimen comprised peripheral blood, sampled in a trial of Ad26.COV2.S vaccine versus placebo. DNA of the CDR3: TGTGCCAGTAGCTTGTTTCCAGGACAGAGTGGAAACACTGAAGCTTTCTTT. This translates into CASSLFPGQSGNTEAFF.